The table lists the clone carrying this T cell receptor beta chain with a count of one. The sample originates from a study of blood T cell repertoires in COVID-19. Turning to the study itself: Sample material is recorded as cDNA or gDNA derived from T cells, B-cell-depleted T cells, or PBMCs.

Using immunoSEQ multiplex PCR, the repertoire was profiled, and TCRdb retains in-frame clones only, with some absent. The table records about 170,000 clones, more than 65% of them present only once. Sequencing was performed on peripheral blood. The TCR originated in an elderly woman with active or convalescent COVID-19.

CDR3 nucleotide sequence: TGTGCCAGCAGCGACCGACAGGGTAATTCACCCCTCCACTTT. Protein product: CASSDRQGNSPLHF. The chain employs TRBV9 and TRBJ1-6, with TRBD1 matching 7 bases. Germline CDR1 and CDR2: SGDLS and YYNGEE. V dropped 3 bases and J dropped 6; count of bases not matched to a gene: 3. CDR3 length: 14 amino acids.